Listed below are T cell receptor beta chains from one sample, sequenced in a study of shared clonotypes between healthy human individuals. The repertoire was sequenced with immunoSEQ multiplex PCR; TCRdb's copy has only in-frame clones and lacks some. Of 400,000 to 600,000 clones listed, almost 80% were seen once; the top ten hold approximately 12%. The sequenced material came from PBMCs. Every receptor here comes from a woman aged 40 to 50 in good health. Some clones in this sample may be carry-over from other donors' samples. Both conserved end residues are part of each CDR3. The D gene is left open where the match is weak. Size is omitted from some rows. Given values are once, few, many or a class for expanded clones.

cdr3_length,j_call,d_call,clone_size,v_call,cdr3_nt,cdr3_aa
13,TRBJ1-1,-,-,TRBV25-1,TGTGCCAGCAGCTCCAGGGAAAACACTGAAGCTTTCTTT,CASSSRENTEAFF
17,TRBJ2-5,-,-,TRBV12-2,TGTGCAAGTCGCTTAGGCCTTAGCGGGAGGGCACAAGAGACCCAGTACTTC,CASRLGLSGRAQETQYF
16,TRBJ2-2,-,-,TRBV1,TGCACCAGCAGCTCCCCCGGGACCTCTAACACCGGGGAGCTGTTTTTT,CTSSSPGTSNTGELFF
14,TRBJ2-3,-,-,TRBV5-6,TGTGCCAGCAGCTTGGGGAGAGGTGGAGATACGCAGTATTTT,CASSLGRGGDTQYF
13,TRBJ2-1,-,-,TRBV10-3,TGTGCCATTCTCGGGGAGTCCTACAATGAGCAGTTCTTC,CAILGESYNEQFF
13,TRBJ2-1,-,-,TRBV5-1,TGCGCCAGCAGCTTGGCTAGAGGTAATGAGCAGTTCTTC,CASSLARGNEQFF
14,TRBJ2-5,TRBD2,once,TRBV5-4,TGTGCCAGCAGTTACAGCGGGAGCCAAGAGACCCAGTACTTC,CASSYSGSQETQYF
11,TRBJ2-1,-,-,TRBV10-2,TGCGCCAGCAGTCCTTACAATGAGCAGTTCTTC,CASSPYNEQFF
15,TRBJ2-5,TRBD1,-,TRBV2,TGTGCCAGCGCCCGGGACAGGGAAAGGGGGGAGACCCAGTACTTC,CASARDRERGETQYF
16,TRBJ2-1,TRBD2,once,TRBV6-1,TGTGCCAGCAGTGAACAGGCCCTAGCGGGGGGAGGAGAGCAGTTCTTC,CASSEQALAGGGEQFF
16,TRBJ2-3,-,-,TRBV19,TGTGCCAGTAGTATAGGAATGGGACATTTCACAGATACGCAGTATTTT,CASSIGMGHFTDTQYF
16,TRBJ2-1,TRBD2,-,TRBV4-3,TGCGCCAGCAGCCAAGACTACGGGAGCGGGGGCAATGAGCAGTTCTTC,CASSQDYGSGGNEQFF
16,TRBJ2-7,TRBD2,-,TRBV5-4,TGTGCCAGCAGCTTGGCCGCTAGCGGGTTAAACTACGAGCAGTACTTC,CASSLAASGLNYEQYF
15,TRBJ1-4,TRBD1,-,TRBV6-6,TGTGCCAGCAGTTATGGACAGGGAGCCCTTGAAAAACTGTTTTTT,CASSYGQGALEKLFF
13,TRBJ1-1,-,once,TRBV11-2,TGTGCCAGCAGCAAGACAGAGAACACTGAAGCTTTCTTT,CASSKTENTEAFF
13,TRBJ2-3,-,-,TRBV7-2,TGTGCCAGCAGCTTAGAGGGGACAGATACGCAGTATTTT,CASSLEGTDTQYF
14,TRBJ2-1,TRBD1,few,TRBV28,TGTGCCAGCAGGGCCTCGGACAGGGCCAATGAGCAGTTCTTC,CASRASDRANEQFF
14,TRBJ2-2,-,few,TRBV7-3,TGTGCCAGCAGCTTACATCGCAACACCGGGGAGCTGTTTTTT,CASSLHRNTGELFF
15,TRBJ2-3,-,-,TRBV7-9,TGTGCCAGCAGCTTAGCGGGAGTGGGCACAGATACGCAGTATTTT,CASSLAGVGTDTQYF
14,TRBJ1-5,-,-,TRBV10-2,TGCGCCAGTAAGCCGGGAGCTAGCAATCAGCCCCAGCATTTT,CASKPGASNQPQHF
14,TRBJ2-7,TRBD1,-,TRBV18,TGTGCCAGCTCCCCCGGGACAGGGAAGTACGAGCAGTACTTC,CASSPGTGKYEQYF
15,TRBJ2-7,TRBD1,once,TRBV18,TGTGCCAGCTCACCCAGGACAGGGGTTTCCTACGAGCAGTACTTC,CASSPRTGVSYEQYF
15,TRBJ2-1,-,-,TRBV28,TGTGCCAGCGAGGCGGGAAGGAGCTCCTACAATGAGCAGTTCTTC,CASEAGRSSYNEQFF
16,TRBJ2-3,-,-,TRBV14,TGTGCCAGCAGCCAAGATTACAGGGAGGGTGCAGATACGCAGTATTTT,CASSQDYREGADTQYF
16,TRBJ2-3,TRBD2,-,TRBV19,TGTGCCAGTAGTATAGATGGGACTAGCGGGAGAAATACGCAGTATTTT,CASSIDGTSGRNTQYF
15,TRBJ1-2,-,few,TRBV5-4,TGTGCCAGCAGCTTGGAGGCGGGAGCTAACTATGGCTACACCTTC,CASSLEAGANYGYTF
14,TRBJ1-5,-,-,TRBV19,TGTGCCAGTAGTATAAGGGAGATCGGACAGCCCCAGCATTTT,CASSIREIGQPQHF